This entry lists 19 T cell receptor beta chains sequenced from one sample in a study of T cell responses to AZD1222 COVID-19 vaccine. Clones were sequenced by immunoSEQ multiplex PCR, and TCRdb holds only the in-frame ones, with some missing. This sample has some 150,000 clones, with approximately 89% found just once. The starting material was peripheral blood, obtained 28 days after the second AZD1222 dose. The receptors derive from an adult who received the AZD1222 COVID-19 vaccine.

This clone was seen a handful of times. This rearrangement joins TRBV7-9 to TRBJ1-2; a possible D gene is TRBD1 (5 bases). Trimming removed 4 bases at V and 4 bases at J, with 16 bases between. Germline-derived CDR1 and CDR2 are SEHNR and FQNEAQ (reference sequence). The CDR3 length is 15 residues. The CDR3 reads CASSSPPQGPYGYTF. CDR3 coding DNA: TGTGCCAGCAGCTCGCCACCCCAGGGACCCTATGGCTACACCTTC.

J is TRBJ2-3 and V is TRBV5-6; D not resolved. V dropped 4 bases and J dropped 2 bases, with 8 bases sitting between them. The CDR3 is made up of 13 amino acids. Germline V gives CDR1 SGHDT, CDR2 YYEEEE. In nucleotides, the CDR3 is TGTGCCAGCAGCCCCCTCCACACAGATACGCAGTATTTT. Translated: CASSPLHTDTQYF.

The chain has TRBV3-1 (or the pseudogene TRBV3-2) and TRBJ2-2; 8 bases agree with TRBD1. The CDR3 contains 14 residues. Germline loops: CDR1 LGHDT, CDR2 YNNKEL (reference sequence). Trimming took 3 bases from V and 5 from J; bases not matched to a gene: 2. CDR3 sequence reads: CASSQQGATGELFF. The CDR3 nucleotides read TGTGCCAGCAGCCAGCAGGGGGCTACCGGGGAGCTGTTTTTT.

This clone showed up just a few times. The chain joins TRBV5-5 to TRBJ1-1, with D hard to call. CDR3 size: 12 residues. CDR1 and CDR2 from the germline V gene are SGHKS and YYEKEE (reference sequence). Trimming stripped 3 bases from V and 6 bases from J, with 9 bases between. The CDR3 sequence is CASSSLFAEAFF. DNA for the CDR3: TGTGCCAGCAGCTCGCTATTCGCTGAAGCTTTCTTT.

This chain uses TRBV9 with TRBJ2-3; 7 bases are a match to TRBD1. Per the germline V gene, CDR1 is SGDLS and CDR2 is YYNGEE. The CDR3 extends over 15 amino acids. J lost 3 bases, V lost 4 bases, and 8 bases had no gene match. The CDR3 region has the DNA TGTGCCAGCAGCACCCGACAGGGTGAAACAGATACGCAGTATTTT. This encodes CASSTRQGETDTQYF.

In its sample, this clone was seen a few times. The genes are TRBV9 and TRBJ2-1, with TRBD2 identical over 9 bases. Germline CDR1 SGDLS, CDR2 YYNGEE. The V gene end was trimmed by 4 bases and the J gene end by 0 bases; junction bases not matched to a gene: 8. CDR3 length: 17 residues. Here the CDR3 reads CASSLVPREGSYNEQFF. Written as DNA, the CDR3 is TGTGCCAGCAGCCTCGTTCCGCGGGAGGGCTCCTACAATGAGCAGTTCTTC.

The chain is built from TRBV6-6 and TRBJ2-1; D may match TRBD1 or TRBD2 (5 bases each). Germline loops: CDR1 MNHNY, CDR2 SVGAGI (reference sequence). Trimming cost V 2 bases and J 2 bases, with 7 bases left between them. The CDR3 covers 14 residues. The CDR3 spells CASSYEGPYNEQFF. CDR3 bases: TGTGCCAGCAGTTACGAGGGACCCTACAATGAGCAGTTCTTC.

The rearrangement uses TRBV7-9 and TRBJ1-1, with a tentative D call TRBD1 (5 bases). This CDR3 has 11 residues. With 2 bases removed from V and 11 bases from J, the gap between germline ends came to 9 bases. Germline V gives CDR1 SEHNR, CDR2 FQNEAQ (reference sequence). This CDR3 reads CASSLTGGAFF. CDR3 DNA: TGTGCCAGCAGCTTAACAGGAGGGGCTTTCTTT.

The chain employs TRBV10-1 and TRBJ2-5; D possibly uses TRBD1 or TRBD2 (5 bases each). Trimming removed 0 bases at V and 5 bases at J, with 10 bases between. Looked up from germline, CDR1 is WNHNN and CDR2 is SYGVQD (reference sequence). This CDR3 has 14 residues. Here the CDR3 reads CASSESPGRETQYF. CDR3 bases: TGCGCCAGCAGTGAGTCGCCGGGGCGGGAGACCCAGTACTTC.

This clone was observed once. V and J are TRBV4-3 and TRBJ2-1; D may be TRBD2 (6 bases). Germline V gene sequence: CDR1 LGHNA, CDR2 YSLEER. The CDR3 spans 15 residues. V lost 4 bases and J 7 bases, leaving 17 bases between the germline ends. CDR3 in amino acids: CASSPGTASRNEQFF. Written as DNA, the CDR3 is TGCGCCAGCAGCCCCGGGACTGCATCCCGTAATGAGCAGTTCTTC.

The chain joins TRBV2 to TRBJ1-5; D is ambiguous. The CDR3 runs to 14 residues. The germline gives CDR1 SNHLY, CDR2 FYNNEI. With 7 bases removed from V and 2 bases from J, the gap between germline ends came to 12 bases. The CDR3 bases are TGTGCCAGCACCGCCTGGGTGGGCAATCAGCCCCAGCATTTT. This codes for CASTAWVGNQPQHF.

The CDR3, as DNA: TGCAGCGTTGATTTGGAGGGGCCCGGGGGCTACACCTTC. Translating it yields CSVDLEGPGGYTF. The chain recombines TRBV29-1 with TRBJ1-2; perhaps TRBD1 as D (5 bases). V lost 3 bases, J lost 8 bases, and 16 bases lay in between. Germline V lookup: CDR1 SQVTM, CDR2 ANQGSEA. CDR3 length: 13 residues.

This chain joins TRBV29-1 and TRBJ1-1; D ambiguous. The CDR3 runs to 12 residues. V was trimmed by 4 bases and J by 0 bases, leaving 6 bases between them. Per germline, CDR1 SQVTM and CDR2 ANQGSEA. The CDR3 loop reads CSVAWLNTEAFF. CDR3 nucleotides: TGCAGCGTTGCCTGGCTGAACACTGAAGCTTTCTTT.

The chain combines TRBV4-2 with TRBJ1-5, with 8 bases identical to TRBD1. Germline V gives CDR1 LGHNA, CDR2 YNFKEQ. The V and J ends lost 1 base and 1 base, in that order; junction bases with no gene match: 0. The CDR3 length is 15 residues. CDR3 sequence reads: CASSQGTGSNQPQHF. As DNA, the CDR3 is TGTGCCAGCAGCCAAGGGACAGGGAGCAATCAGCCCCAGCATTTT.

The chain links TRBV7-2 to TRBJ2-5, with 13 bases matching TRBD2. V lost 1 base and J lost 5; bases outside the gene matches: 4. Germline V gene sequence: CDR1 SGHTA, CDR2 FQGNSA. CDR3 length: 16 residues. CDR3 sequence: CASSLGTSGRGETQYF. The CDR3 DNA reads TGTGCCAGCAGCTTAGGGACTAGCGGGAGAGGTGAGACCCAGTACTTC.

The rearrangement joins TRBV18 to TRBJ2-1, with D possibly being TRBD1 (5 bases). The CDR3 length is 13 residues. The V gene lost 2 bases and the J gene lost 8 bases, with 10 bases spanning the gap. Germline V gene lookup returns CDR1 KGHSH and CDR2 LQKENI. The CDR3 is CASSPAGFHEQFF. The DNA of the CDR3 is TGTGCCAGCTCACCAGCAGGGTTCCATGAGCAGTTCTTC.

The chain links TRBV18 to TRBJ1-4, with D unresolved. Trimming took 2 bases from V and 0 from J, leaving 7 bases between them. The germline V gene has CDR1 KGHSH and CDR2 LQKENI. This CDR3 contains 15 residues. In nucleotides, the CDR3 is TGTGCCAGCTCACCAGCGGCGTCAACTAATGAAAAACTGTTTTTT. The encoded protein is CASSPAASTNEKLFF.

This rearrangement joins TRBV5-4 to TRBJ2-1; D gene uncertain. The germline gives CDR1 SGHNT, CDR2 YYREEE (reference sequence). Trimming left V 3 bases short and J 5 bases short, with 9 bases between. The CDR3 totals 13 residues. CDR3 loop: CASSSPADNEQFF. The CDR3 DNA follows: TGTGCCAGCAGCTCCCCCGCTGACAATGAGCAGTTCTTC.

V is TRBV4-1 and J is TRBJ1-6, with D unclear. Deletions cut 0 bases from V and 8 bases from J, with 14 bases between. The CDR3 has 16 amino acids. The V gene's germline CDR1 is MGHRA and CDR2 YSYEKL. The CDR3 sequence is CASSQEGWQIYSPLHF. CDR3 bases: TGCGCCAGCAGCCAAGAAGGCTGGCAGATTTATTCACCCCTCCACTTT.